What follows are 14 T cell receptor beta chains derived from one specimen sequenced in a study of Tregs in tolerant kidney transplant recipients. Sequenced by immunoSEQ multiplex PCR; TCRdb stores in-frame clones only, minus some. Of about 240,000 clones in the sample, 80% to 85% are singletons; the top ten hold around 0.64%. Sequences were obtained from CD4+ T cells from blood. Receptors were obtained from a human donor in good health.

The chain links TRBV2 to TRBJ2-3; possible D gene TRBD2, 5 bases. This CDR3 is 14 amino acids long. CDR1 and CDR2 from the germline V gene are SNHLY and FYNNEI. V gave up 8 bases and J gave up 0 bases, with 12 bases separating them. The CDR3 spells CASGPRTSTDTQYF. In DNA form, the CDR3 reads TGTGCCAGCGGCCCCCGGACTAGCACAGATACGCAGTATTTT.

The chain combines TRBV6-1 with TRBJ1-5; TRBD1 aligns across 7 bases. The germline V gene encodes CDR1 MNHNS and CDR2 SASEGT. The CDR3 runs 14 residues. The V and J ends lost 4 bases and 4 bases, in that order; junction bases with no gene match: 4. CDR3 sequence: CASSAGQSNQPQHF. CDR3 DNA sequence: TGTGCCAGCAGTGCGGGACAGTCAAATCAGCCCCAGCATTTT.

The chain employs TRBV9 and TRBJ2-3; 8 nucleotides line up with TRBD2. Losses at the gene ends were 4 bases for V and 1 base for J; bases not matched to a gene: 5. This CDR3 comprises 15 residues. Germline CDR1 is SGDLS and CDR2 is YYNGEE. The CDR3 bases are TGTGCCAGCAGCCCCCAGCGGGGGCGCACAGATACGCAGTATTTT. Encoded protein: CASSPQRGRTDTQYF.

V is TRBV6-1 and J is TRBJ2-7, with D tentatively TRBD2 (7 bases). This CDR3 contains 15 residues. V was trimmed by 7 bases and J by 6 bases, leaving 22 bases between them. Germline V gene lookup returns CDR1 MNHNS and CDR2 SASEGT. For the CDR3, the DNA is TGTGCCAGCACCCCTGGGGGGGGGCCTTCGGGCGAGCAGTACTTC. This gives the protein CASTPGGGPSGEQYF.

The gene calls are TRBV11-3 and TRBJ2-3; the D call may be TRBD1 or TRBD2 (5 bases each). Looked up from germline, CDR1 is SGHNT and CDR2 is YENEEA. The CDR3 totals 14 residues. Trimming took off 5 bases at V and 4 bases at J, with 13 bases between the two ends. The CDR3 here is CASSARDPPDTQYF. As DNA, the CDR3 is TGTGCCAGCAGCGCCCGGGACCCCCCAGATACGCAGTATTTT.

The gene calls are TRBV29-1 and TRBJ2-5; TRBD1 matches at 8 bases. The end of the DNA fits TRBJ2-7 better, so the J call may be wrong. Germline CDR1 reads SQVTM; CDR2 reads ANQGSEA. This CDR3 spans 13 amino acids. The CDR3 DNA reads TGCAGCGGCAGACAGGGGTCTTCCTACGAGCAGTACTTC. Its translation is CSGRQGSSYEQYF.

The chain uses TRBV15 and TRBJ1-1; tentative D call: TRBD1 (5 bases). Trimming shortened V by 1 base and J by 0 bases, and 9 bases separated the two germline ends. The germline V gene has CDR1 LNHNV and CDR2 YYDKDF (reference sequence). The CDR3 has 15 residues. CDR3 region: CATSRGAGLNTEAFF. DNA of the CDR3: TGTGCCACCAGCAGAGGAGCAGGGCTGAACACTGAAGCTTTCTTT.

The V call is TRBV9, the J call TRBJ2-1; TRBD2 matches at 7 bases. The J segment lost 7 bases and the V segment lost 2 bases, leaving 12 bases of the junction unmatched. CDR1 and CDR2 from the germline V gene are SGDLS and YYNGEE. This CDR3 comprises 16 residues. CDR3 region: CASSVDGTGLMNEQFF. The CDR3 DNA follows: TGTGCCAGCAGCGTGGATGGCACGGGACTAATGAATGAGCAGTTCTTC.

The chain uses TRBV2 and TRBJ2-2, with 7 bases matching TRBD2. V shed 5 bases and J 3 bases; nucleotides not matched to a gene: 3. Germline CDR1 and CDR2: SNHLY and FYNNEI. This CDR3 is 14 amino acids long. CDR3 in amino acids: CASSSGAYTGELFF. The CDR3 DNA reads TGTGCCAGCAGTAGCGGGGCCTACACCGGGGAGCTGTTTTTT.

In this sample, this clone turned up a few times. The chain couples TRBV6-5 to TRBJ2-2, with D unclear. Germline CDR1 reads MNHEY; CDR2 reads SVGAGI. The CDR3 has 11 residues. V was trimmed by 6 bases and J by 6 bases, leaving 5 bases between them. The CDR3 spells CASRGSGELFF. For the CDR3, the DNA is TGTGCCAGCAGAGGATCCGGGGAGCTGTTTTTT.

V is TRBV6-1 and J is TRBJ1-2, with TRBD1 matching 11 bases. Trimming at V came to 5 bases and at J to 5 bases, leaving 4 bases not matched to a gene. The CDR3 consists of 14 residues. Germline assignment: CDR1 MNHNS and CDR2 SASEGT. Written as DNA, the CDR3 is TGTGCCAGCAGTCGGACAGGGGGCAATTATGGCTACACCTTC. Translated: CASSRTGGNYGYTF.

CDR3 nucleotide sequence: TGTGCCAGTAGTAAAACGAACGGGGATTCCTACGAGCAGTACTTC. Encoded protein: CASSKTNGDSYEQYF. The V gene is TRBV19, the J gene TRBJ2-7, with D possibly being TRBD2 (5 bases). The CDR3 has 15 amino acids. V lost 4 bases, J lost 1 base, and 14 bases lay in between. Germline CDR1 LNHDA, CDR2 SQIVND (reference sequence).

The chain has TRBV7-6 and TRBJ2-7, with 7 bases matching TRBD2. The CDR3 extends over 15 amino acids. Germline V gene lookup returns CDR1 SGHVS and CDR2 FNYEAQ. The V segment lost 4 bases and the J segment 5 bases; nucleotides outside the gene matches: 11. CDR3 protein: CASSSFRGSVHEQYF. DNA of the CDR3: TGTGCCAGCAGCTCCTTCCGCGGGAGTGTCCACGAGCAGTACTTC. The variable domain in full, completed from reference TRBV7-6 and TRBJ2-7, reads GAGVSQSPRYKVTKRGQDVALRCDPISGHVSLYWYRQALGQGPEFLTYFNYEAQQDKSGLPNDRFSAERPEGSISTLTIQRTEQRDSAMYRCASSSFRGSVHEQYFGPGTRLTVT.

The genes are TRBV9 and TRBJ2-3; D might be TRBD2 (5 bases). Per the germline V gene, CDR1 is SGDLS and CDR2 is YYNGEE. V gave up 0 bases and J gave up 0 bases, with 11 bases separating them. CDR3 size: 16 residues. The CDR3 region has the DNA TGTGCCAGCAGCGTAGAACCCCAGCGGAGCACAGATACGCAGTATTTT. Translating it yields CASSVEPQRSTDTQYF. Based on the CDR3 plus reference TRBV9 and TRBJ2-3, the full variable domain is DSGVTQTPKHLITATGQRVTLRCSPRSGDLSVYWYQQSLDQGLQFLIQYYNGEERAKGNILERFSAQQFPDLHSELNLSSLELGDSALYFCASSVEPQRSTDTQYFGPGTRLTVL.